These 17 T cell receptor beta chains were all obtained from the same sample, sequenced in a study of T cell repertoires in cytomegalovirus infection. TCRdb reanalysed the reads using MiXCR and keeps one entry per CDR3 protein. The repertoire holds about 770,000 distinct CDR3 sequences, with almost 30% as singletons. These receptors have no known antigen. The source was cultured CD8+ T cells from PBMCs, collected from culture after CMV antigen stimulation. These receptors all come from a human donor in good health (CMV status not recorded). Some clones in this sample may be carry-over from other donors' samples.

There are many counts of this clonotype. This chain connects TRBV7-6 to TRBJ2-7; 8 bases line up with TRBD2. Per germline, CDR1 SGHVS and CDR2 FNYEAQ. The V and J ends lost 5 bases and 6 bases, in that order; junction bases with no gene match: 12. This CDR3 comprises 15 residues. The CDR3 protein is CASSLGRAFYSEQYF. CDR3 nucleotides: TGTGCCAGCAGCCTCGGGAGGGCCTTCTACTCCGAGCAGTACTTC.

This chain links TRBV7-8 with TRBJ2-1; TRBD2 matches 16 bases. The trim removed 0 bases at V and 3 bases at J, leaving 5 bases unmatched. The CDR3 totals 19 residues. Germline-derived CDR1 and CDR2 are SGHVS and FQNEAQ. The CDR3 spells CASSLAGGLAGGHYNEQFF. The CDR3 nucleotides are TGTGCCAGCAGCTTAGCGGGGGGACTAGCGGGGGGGCACTACAATGAGCAGTTCTTC.

V and J are TRBV6-5 and TRBJ1-6; D possibly corresponds to TRBD1 (5 bases). The CDR3 runs to 16 residues. Germline values: CDR1 MNHEY, CDR2 SVGAGI. The ends were cut back, 6 bases at V and 1 base at J, with 13 bases in the middle. CDR3: CASRSLDSSYNSPLHF. The DNA of the CDR3 is TGTGCCAGCAGAAGCCTCGACAGTTCCTATAATTCACCCCTCCACTTT.

This clonotype came up a few times. The rearrangement uses TRBV20-1 and TRBJ1-2; tentative D call: TRBD1 (6 bases). The length of the CDR3 is 18 residues. V lost 0 bases and J 1 base, leaving 21 bases between the germline ends. CDR1 and CDR2 from the germline V gene are DFQATT and SNEGSKA (reference sequence). The CDR3 spells CSARDRVMVGRGNYGYTF. Here the CDR3 DNA reads TGCAGTGCTAGAGATAGGGTTATGGTCGGCAGGGGTAACTATGGCTACACCTTC.

The chain employs TRBV7-9 and TRBJ1-2; TRBD1 might be the D (6 bases). Trimming took off 7 bases at V and 6 bases at J, with 15 bases between the two ends. This CDR3 is built from 13 residues. Germline assignment: CDR1 SEHNR and CDR2 FQNEAQ (reference sequence). The CDR3 spells CASTPGAGNGYTF. For the CDR3, the DNA is TGTGCCAGCACCCCAGGGGCCGGTAATGGCTACACCTTC.

The V call is TRBV7-6, the J call TRBJ2-3, with D uncertain. The CDR3 loop spans 12 amino acids. Germline values: CDR1 SGHVS, CDR2 FNYEAQ. Trimming pared 2 bases from V and 5 bases from J, leaving 5 bases between. CDR3 protein: CASSLFEDTQYF. The CDR3 DNA sequence: TGTGCCAGCAGCTTATTCGAAGATACGCAGTATTTT.

This rearrangement joins TRBV5-4 to TRBJ2-3; unclear D gene. This CDR3 region has 15 residues. Deletions cut 0 bases from V and 0 bases from J, with 8 bases between. Germline V CDR1 and CDR2: SGHNT, YYREEE (reference sequence). The CDR3 sequence is CASSLDFSSTDTQYF. For the CDR3, the DNA is TGTGCCAGCAGCTTGGACTTTTCTAGCACAGATACGCAGTATTTT.

This clonotype was seen more than once but under ten times. This chain uses TRBV7-6 with TRBJ2-1, with 8 bases identical to TRBD1. The CDR3 consists of 18 residues. Trimming took 1 base from V and 8 from J; bases not matched to a gene: 16. Germline CDR1 reads SGHVS; CDR2 reads FNYEAQ. The CDR3 bases are TGTGCCAGCAGCTTAGAGGGTCTAGGGACAGGTCCGTGGCATGAGCAGTTCTTC. Its translation: CASSLEGLGTGPWHEQFF.

This sequence joins TRBV27 and TRBJ2-1, with TRBD1 matching 8 bases. J gave up 3 bases and V 4 bases, and 11 bases lay outside the gene matches. Germline V gives CDR1 MNHEY, CDR2 SMNVEV (reference sequence). This CDR3 spans 17 amino acids. CDR3 DNA: TGTGCCAGCAGTTCCCCCGGGTCCGGGACAGGCTACAATGAGCAGTTCTTC. Its protein is CASSSPGSGTGYNEQFF.

This chain connects TRBV6-6 to TRBJ2-7; 7 nucleotides line up with TRBD1. Germline assignment: CDR1 MNHNY and CDR2 SVGAGI (reference sequence). This CDR3 contains 16 residues. Trimming removed 0 bases from V and 3 bases from J; junction bases left unmatched: 8. This chain's CDR3 is CASSYSNPTGSYEQYF. The DNA of the CDR3 is TGTGCCAGCAGTTACTCGAACCCGACAGGGAGCTACGAGCAGTACTTC.

On this clonotype: The junction does not match germline at one end; this may be a read error. V usage is TRBV7-7 and J usage is TRBJ2-1; D possibly matches TRBD1 or TRBD2 (6 bases each). This CDR3 is 16 amino acids long. CDR1 is SSHAT and CDR2 is FNYEAQ in the germline V gene (reference sequence). The DNA of the CDR3 is TGTGCTAGCAGCTTAGAGGGGGGCACAGCCTACAATGAGCAGTTCTTC. It codes for CASSLEGGTAYNEQFF.

This clonotype was observed a handful of times. V is TRBV7-2 and J is TRBJ2-1, with D possibly being TRBD2 (7 bases). Trimming pared 4 bases from V and 8 bases from J, leaving 24 bases between. The CDR3 covers 17 residues. From germline, CDR1 is SGHTA and CDR2 FQGNSA. The CDR3 DNA sequence: TGTGCCAGCAGCTCTACGAAGGGGGGGCCTTTGCTGGATGAGCAGTTCTTC. Amino acids: CASSSTKGGPLLDEQFF.

The chain has TRBV6-5 and TRBJ2-3, with D unclear. The V gene lost 5 bases and the J gene lost 3 bases, with 18 bases spanning the gap. Germline V gene sequence: CDR1 MNHEY, CDR2 SVGAGI. The CDR3 extends over 16 amino acids. CDR3 in amino acids: CASSPPTPTRTDTQYF. The CDR3 nucleotides read TGTGCCAGCAGTCCCCCGACCCCAACCAGGACAGATACGCAGTATTTT.

The V and J genes are TRBV2 and TRBJ1-1; 8 bases line up with TRBD1. This CDR3 has 14 residues. Germline V gives CDR1 SNHLY, CDR2 FYNNEI. J gave up 3 bases and V 6 bases, and 6 bases lay outside the gene matches. The CDR3 nucleotides read TGTGCCAGCAGGGACAGGGTTTTTGACACTGAAGCTTTCTTT. Protein product: CASRDRVFDTEAFF.

This clonotype was observed a handful of times. This sequence joins TRBV6-1 and TRBJ1-1; D may be TRBD1 (5 bases). From germline, CDR1 is MNHNS and CDR2 SASEGT. The CDR3 is 15 residues long. V shed 2 bases and J shed 3 bases, with 13 bases lying between them. CDR3 protein: CASSESWGSDTEAFF. The CDR3 DNA sequence: TGTGCCAGCAGTGAAAGCTGGGGGAGTGACACTGAAGCTTTCTTT.

This clonotype has ten or more counts. The CDR3 coding sequence is TGTGCCAGCAGCTTAGCGGGAGGGGGCCCTTACAATGAGCAGTTCTTC. The encoded protein is CASSLAGGGPYNEQFF. The rearrangement uses TRBV7-6 and TRBJ2-1; D may be TRBD1 or TRBD2 (7 bases each). This CDR3 region has 16 residues. Trimming pared 0 bases from V and 4 bases from J, leaving 13 bases between. Germline assignment: CDR1 SGHVS and CDR2 FNYEAQ.

The chain uses TRBV12-3 or TRBV12-4 and TRBJ1-1; no reliable D call. This CDR3 is built from 13 residues. The V end lost 1 base, the J end lost 10 bases, and 13 bases lay between the germline ends. DNA for the CDR3: TGTGCCAGCAGTTTAGGTGCATCACGGGGAGCTTTCTTT. This translates into CASSLGASRGAFF.